These 4 T cell receptor beta chains were all obtained from the same sample, sequenced in a study of blood T cell repertoires in COVID-19 (TCRdb year 2020). The library relied on the immunoSEQ multiplex PCR assay. This immuneACCESS table, as held by TCRdb, lists in-frame sequences with V and J called but not all clones. Of the missing ones, under half trace to an unresolved V gene in checked studies; the others have no known cause. The table for this sample lists about 130,000 clones; under 85% of them were counted only once. Roughly 9% of the sample comes from the top ten. The sequenced sample was peripheral blood. These receptors came from a man aged 35-49 years with active or convalescent COVID-19.

The table lists this clone with a few counts. The chain couples TRBV29-1 to TRBJ2-6, with 11 positions matching TRBD2. V dropped 4 bases and J dropped 4; count of bases not matched to a gene: 6. This CDR3 has 16 residues. From germline, CDR1 is SQVTM and CDR2 ANQGSEA. The CDR3 spells CSVGGLAGFGANVLTF. In DNA, the CDR3 is TGCAGCGTTGGAGGACTAGCGGGTTTCGGGGCCAACGTCCTGACTTTC.

This chain joins TRBV7-6 and TRBJ1-1; TRBD1 aligns across 11 bases. Germline values: CDR1 SGHVS, CDR2 FNYEAQ. This CDR3 region has 17 residues. V lost 1 base to trimming and J lost 11 bases; unmatched junction nucleotides: 15. The CDR3 DNA reads as TGTGCCAGCAGCTTAGGGACCCCCGGGACAGGGGGTGGTGGGGCTTTCTTT. It codes for CASSLGTPGTGGGGAFF.

This chain connects TRBV6-4 to TRBJ2-1; 11 bases agree with TRBD2. Losses at the gene ends were 5 bases for V and 3 bases for J; bases not matched to a gene: 3. CDR1 is MRHNA, CDR2 SNTAGT, per germline. The CDR3 length is 15 residues. Written as DNA, the CDR3 is TGTGCCAGCAGTTCTCTAGCGGGGGGCTACAATGAGCAGTTCTTC. This gives the protein CASSSLAGGYNEQFF.

The genes are TRBV5-1 and TRBJ2-7; 11 positions agree with TRBD1. The ends lost 4 bases at V and 5 bases at J; junction bases unmatched: 5. Germline lookup yields CDR1 SGHRS and CDR2 YFSETQ. The CDR3 has 14 amino acids. This CDR3 is CASSPGQGGHEQYF. The CDR3 region has the DNA TGCGCCAGCAGCCCGGGACAGGGGGGGCACGAGCAGTACTTC.